Presented here are 14 T cell receptor beta chains from one specimen sequenced in a study of T cells in localized non-small cell lung cancer. The method was immunoSEQ multiplex PCR; TCRdb's version includes in-frame clones alone and lacks a portion of them. The table shows roughly 15,000 clones, with about 88% occurring only once. Source: peripheral blood, taken before any cancer treatment. Receptors were obtained from a female donor older than 55 with stage III squamous cell lung carcinoma.

This clone is a singleton in its sample. The chain has TRBV6-1 and TRBJ1-2; D gene unclear. V lost 0 bases to trimming and J lost 2 bases, with 4 bases between them. CDR1 MNHNS and CDR2 SASEGT come from the germline V gene. The CDR3 runs to 13 residues. Here the CDR3 reads CASSEAGNYGYTF. The CDR3, as DNA: TGTGCCAGCAGTGAAGCAGGAAACTATGGCTACACCTTC.

The chain is built from TRBV28 and TRBJ2-4; perhaps TRBD2 as D (5 bases). Germline V lookup: CDR1 MDHEN, CDR2 SYDVKM. CDR3 length: 11 amino acids. Trimming left V 6 bases short and J 8 bases short, with 8 bases between. The CDR3 region has the DNA TGTGCCAGCAGCTTGAGGGACATTCAGTACTTC. Amino acids: CASSLRDIQYF.

The chain links TRBV28 to TRBJ1-2; 8 nucleotides align to TRBD1. V dropped 3 bases and J dropped 8; count of bases not matched to a gene: 5. This CDR3 spans 13 amino acids. Germline V gene data show CDR1 as MDHEN and CDR2 as SYDVKM. CDR3 nucleotide sequence: TGTGCCAGCAGTTTGACAGGGGTCCACGGCTACACCTTC. Its translation: CASSLTGVHGYTF.

This clone was seen only a few times. The chain uses TRBV7-7 and TRBJ2-1; D may match TRBD1 or TRBD2 (5 bases each). Trimming took 1 base from V and 2 from J, leaving 6 bases between them. CDR1 and CDR2 from the germline V gene are SSHAT and FNYEAQ (reference sequence). This CDR3 comprises 14 residues. The CDR3 bases are TGTGCCAGCAGCTTAGGGGGGACCTACAATGAGCAGTTCTTC. The encoded protein is CASSLGGTYNEQFF.

This chain joins TRBV7-2 and TRBJ2-7; 8 positions match TRBD2. After removal of 3 bases from V and 6 bases from J, the junction contained 7 bases not matched to a gene. Germline assignment: CDR1 SGHTA and CDR2 FQGNSA. CDR3 size: 14 residues. CDR3 sequence reads: CASSFSGGPSEQYF. CDR3 sequence (DNA): TGTGCCAGCAGCTTCAGCGGGGGTCCCTCCGAGCAGTACTTC.

This chain connects TRBV4-1 to TRBJ2-5; D is tentatively TRBD1 or TRBD2 (5 bases each). Per the germline V gene, CDR1 is MGHRA and CDR2 is YSYEKL. The CDR3 sequence is 17 residues long. V was cut by 0 bases and J by 5 bases, with 19 bases left in between. CDR3 nucleotides: TGCGCCAGCAGCCAAGACGCGGTGTTTTCGGGGACCGAGACCCAGTACTTC. It encodes CASSQDAVFSGTETQYF.

The chain couples TRBV15 to TRBJ2-1, with TRBD2 as a possible D gene (5 bases). Germline V CDR1 and CDR2: LNHNV, YYDKDF (reference sequence). CDR3 length equals 15 residues. Trimming stripped 1 base from V and 10 bases from J, with 17 bases between. The CDR3 sequence is CATSRGRAGLGEQFF. Written as DNA, the CDR3 is TGTGCCACCAGCAGAGGGCGGGCCGGCCTTGGGGAGCAGTTCTTC.

This clone was picked up one time. The chain is built from TRBV7-9 and TRBJ1-4, with D unresolved. Germline V gives CDR1 SEHNR, CDR2 FQNEAQ (reference sequence). This CDR3 has 14 amino acids. V lost 2 bases to trimming and J lost 0 bases, with 4 bases between them. CDR3 loop: CASSLTSTNEKLFF. CDR3 nucleotide sequence: TGTGCCAGCAGCTTAACGTCAACTAATGAAAAACTGTTTTTT.

The gene calls are TRBV11-2 and TRBJ1-1, with D possibly being TRBD1 (5 bases). V gave up 7 bases and J gave up 0 bases, with 15 bases separating them. This CDR3 comprises 15 residues. Germline-derived CDR1 and CDR2 are SGHAT and FQNNGV. The DNA for the CDR3 is TGTGCCAGCACCATTAGTGGCAGGGTGAACACTGAAGCTTTCTTT. It encodes CASTISGRVNTEAFF.

V gene TRBV15 combines with J gene TRBJ2-1; 8 positions agree with TRBD2. V lost 5 bases and J lost 6; bases outside the gene matches: 9. Germline assignment: CDR1 LNHNV and CDR2 YYDKDF (reference sequence). There are 15 residues in the CDR3. For the CDR3, the DNA is TGTGCCACCAGCCAAAAGCGGGAGAGGCGCAATGAGCAGTTCTTC. It codes for CATSQKRERRNEQFF.

The sample holds one count of this clone. This chain uses TRBV19 with TRBJ2-3, with D hard to call. The CDR3 extends over 13 amino acids. V was trimmed by 8 bases and J by 1 base, leaving 10 bases between them. Germline V CDR1 and CDR2: LNHDA, SQIVND (reference sequence). The CDR3 bases are TGTGCCAGTGGACCTGGCGGCACAGATACGCAGTATTTT. It is translated as CASGPGGTDTQYF. Together with reference TRBV19 and TRBJ2-3, the CDR3 gives the full variable domain: DGGITQSPKYLFRKEGQNVTLSCEQNLNHDAMYWYRQDPGQGLRLIYYSQIVNDFQKGDIAEGYSVSREKKESFPLTVTSAQKNPTAFYLCASGPGGTDTQYFGPGTRLTVL.

The CDR3 loop is CATSRDLGITGNTIYF. CDR3 DNA sequence: TGTGCCACCAGCAGAGATTTAGGGATCACTGGAAACACCATATATTTT. V gene TRBV15 combines with J gene TRBJ1-3; no clear D. The CDR3 totals 16 residues. The V end was cut by 0 bases, the J end by 2 bases, with 11 bases between. Germline-derived CDR1 and CDR2 are LNHNV and YYDKDF (reference sequence). Supplemented by reference TRBV15 and TRBJ1-3, the full variable domain reads DAMVIQNPRYQVTQFGKPVTLSCSQTLNHNVMYWYQQKSSQAPKLLFHYYDKDFNNEADTPDNFQSRRPNTSFCFLDIRSPGLGDTAMYLCATSRDLGITGNTIYFGEGSWLTVV.

The chain carries TRBV18 and TRBJ2-5; TRBD1 might be the D (5 bases). Germline V gene data show CDR1 as KGHSH and CDR2 as LQKENI. There are 15 residues in the CDR3. V lost 2 bases and J lost 3, with 13 bases in between. The CDR3 DNA reads TGTGCCAGCTCACCAAGGGGCCCCAGGGAAGAGACCCAGTACTTC. Translating it yields CASSPRGPREETQYF.

This chain connects TRBV30 to TRBJ2-3, with D tentatively TRBD1 (5 bases). Germline CDR1 reads GTSNPN; CDR2 reads SVGIG (reference sequence). V was clipped by 1 base and J by 4 bases, with 12 bases between them. The CDR3 sequence is 14 residues long. The CDR3 DNA is TGTGCCTGGAGTGGGGGCAGGGTTTCAGATACGCAGTATTTT. Translated: CAWSGGRVSDTQYF.